This TCR beta chain was profiled in a study of blood T cells in healthy people across ages. This clonotype showed up just a few times. Germline CDR1 and CDR2: MNHEY and SVGEGT. This CDR3 spans 12 amino acids. Trimming stripped 6 bases from V and 9 bases from J, with 12 bases between. A second PCR, run for roughly 6 to 11 cycles, used a sample-barcoded 5' primer plus a J-beta primer mix. In TCRdb, the 5' RACE reads were re-called with MiXCR into one record per CDR3 protein. The sample yields about 680,000 distinct CDR3 sequences, around 48% seen once. The origin of this receptor is a woman in her sixties or seventies in good health. Material for sequencing was blood. The rearrangement uses TRBV6-2 or TRBV6-3 and TRBJ2-1, with no clear D. CDR3 coding DNA: TGTGCCAGCAGAAGCTACAGAGCTGAGCAGTTCTTC. It yields the protein CASRSYRAEQFF.